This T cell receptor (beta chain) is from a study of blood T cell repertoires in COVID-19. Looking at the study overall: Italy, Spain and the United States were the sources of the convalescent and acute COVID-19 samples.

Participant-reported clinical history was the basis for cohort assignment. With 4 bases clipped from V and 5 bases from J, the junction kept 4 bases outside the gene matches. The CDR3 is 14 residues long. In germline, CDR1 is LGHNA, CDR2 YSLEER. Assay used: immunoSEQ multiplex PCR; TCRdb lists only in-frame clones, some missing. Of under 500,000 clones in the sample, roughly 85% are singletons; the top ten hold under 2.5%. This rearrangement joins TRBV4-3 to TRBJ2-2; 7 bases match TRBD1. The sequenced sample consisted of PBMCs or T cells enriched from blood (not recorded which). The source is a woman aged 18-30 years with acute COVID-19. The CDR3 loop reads CASSPTTGTGELFF. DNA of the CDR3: TGCGCCAGCAGCCCGACGACAGGGACCGGGGAGCTGTTTTTT.